What follows is one T cell receptor (beta chain) and its context. Its antigen is undetermined. The sample belongs to a study of Ad26.COV2.S vaccination and SARS-CoV-2 variants. As for the study in general: Vaccine-arm donor from the placebo-controlled COV1001 Ad26.COV2.S trial. Intramuscularly, Ad26.COV2.S was given either once or twice, 56 days apart.

Treatment defined: around 19 received Ad26.COV2.S at low or high dose, single or two shots; 5 received placebo; per-sample allocation not given. The samples were gathered on day 63 after the first injection of vaccine or placebo. Here immunoSEQ multiplex PCR was the method, and the copy in TCRdb shows in-frame clones only, minus some. The repertoire consists of hundreds of thousands of clones, with approximately 83% occurring once and the leading ten covering about 8%. CDR3 length: 12 amino acids. The V and J ends lost 5 bases and 8 bases respectively, with 7 bases between them. Overall study findings and caveats: Quantification of TCR breadth and depth may have yielded underestimates of total T cell responses.

Source: peripheral blood, taken in a trial of Ad26.COV2.S vaccine versus placebo. The chain is built from TRBV12-3 or TRBV12-4 and TRBJ1-6; no firm D call. This receptor was taken from a person between 18 and 60 years old who received the Ad26.COV2.S COVID-19 vaccine or a placebo. The CDR3, as DNA: TGTGCCAGCAGTCGCAGAGATTCACCCCTCCACTTT. Translated: CASSRRDSPLHF.